This T cell receptor (beta chain) originates from a study of T cells in Graves' hyperthyroidism and ophthalmopathy. This clonotype was picked up many times. CDR1 is SNHLY, CDR2 FYNNEI, per germline. The CDR3 covers 13 residues. Trimming removed 6 bases at V and 6 bases at J, with 12 bases between. Extraction of PBMCs used 8 to 10 ml of fresh peripheral blood. Authors of the study amplified TCR beta CDR3 regions from RNA transcripts. Initially, a first-round RT-PCR of the TCR CDR3 employed the HTBI primer set. TCRdb recomputed calls from the multiplex PCR reads with MiXCR, one row per CDR3 protein. The table records fewer than 450,000 distinct CDR3 sequences, about 18% of them present only once.

V is TRBV2 and J is TRBJ2-1; TRBD2 might be the D (6 bases). The specimen was blood. The clonotype was recovered from a woman aged 25 to 45 with Graves' hyperthyroidism that later progressed to Graves' ophthalmopathy. The DNA of the CDR3 is TGTGCCAGCAGAGGGACTCCTATCAATGAGCAGTTCTTC. Protein sequence: CASRGTPINEQFF.